These 5 T cell receptor beta chains were all obtained from the same sample, sequenced in a study of brain T cells in children with intractable seizures. Time point given: blood from clinic visit 5 months post-surgery; TSC patient then seizure free. Using immunoSEQ multiplex PCR, the repertoire was profiled, and TCRdb retains in-frame clones only, with some absent. Here the sample spans about 340,000 clones, over 90% being singletons. Sequences were derived from peripheral blood, sampled less than 6 months after surgery. The source of these receptors is a boy in the first two years of life with tuberous sclerosis and intractable seizures.

CDR3 sequence: CASSQGQGDNQPQHF. DNA for the CDR3: TGCGCCAGCAGCCAAGGACAGGGGGACAATCAGCCCCAGCATTTT. V is TRBV4-1 and J is TRBJ1-5; TRBD1 aligns across 9 bases. CDR3 size: 15 residues. Germline trimming cut 1 base from V and 3 bases from J; bases unmatched to any gene: 1. Germline V lookup: CDR1 MGHRA, CDR2 YSYEKL.

Only one count was recorded for this clone. The CDR3: CASGLERETQYF. The CDR3 nucleotides read TGTGCTAGTGGTTTGGAACGAGAGACCCAGTACTTC. The V gene is TRBV12-5, the J gene TRBJ2-5; D is uncertain. V shed 1 base and J shed 4 bases, with 4 bases lying between them. The germline V gene encodes CDR1 LGHNT and CDR2 FRNRAP. This CDR3 comprises 12 residues. Filled out from reference TRBV12-5 and TRBJ2-5, the complete variable domain reads DARVTQTPRHKVTEMGQEVTMRCQPILGHNTVFWYRQTMMQGLELLAYFRNRAPLDDSGMPKDRFSAEMPDATLATLKIQPSEPRDSAVYFCASGLERETQYFGPGTRLLVL.

The rearrangement joins TRBV20-1 to TRBJ2-5; maybe TRBD2 (6 bases). CDR1 is DFQATT and CDR2 is SNEGSKA in the germline V gene (reference sequence). The V and J ends lost 8 bases and 5 bases respectively, with 9 bases between them. The CDR3 is made up of 10 amino acids. The CDR3, as DNA: TGCAGTTACAGCGGGGAGACCCAGTACTTC. Encoded protein: CSYSGETQYF.

The chain recombines TRBV27 with TRBJ1-1; D uncertain. Trimming took 4 bases from V and 0 from J, leaving 6 bases between them. This CDR3 is 13 amino acids long. Germline V gives CDR1 MNHEY, CDR2 SMNVEV (reference sequence). The CDR3 spells CASSWGMNTEAFF. The CDR3 DNA reads as TGTGCCAGCAGTTGGGGTATGAACACTGAAGCTTTCTTT.

The gene calls are TRBV30 and TRBJ1-3, with D unresolved. Germline V gene lookup returns CDR1 GTSNPN and CDR2 SVGIG (reference sequence). V lost 4 bases to trimming and J lost 7 bases, with 11 bases between them. CDR3 length: 12 amino acids. The CDR3 sequence is CAWKLYSNTIYF. As DNA, the CDR3 is TGTGCCTGGAAGCTGTATTCCAACACCATATATTTT.